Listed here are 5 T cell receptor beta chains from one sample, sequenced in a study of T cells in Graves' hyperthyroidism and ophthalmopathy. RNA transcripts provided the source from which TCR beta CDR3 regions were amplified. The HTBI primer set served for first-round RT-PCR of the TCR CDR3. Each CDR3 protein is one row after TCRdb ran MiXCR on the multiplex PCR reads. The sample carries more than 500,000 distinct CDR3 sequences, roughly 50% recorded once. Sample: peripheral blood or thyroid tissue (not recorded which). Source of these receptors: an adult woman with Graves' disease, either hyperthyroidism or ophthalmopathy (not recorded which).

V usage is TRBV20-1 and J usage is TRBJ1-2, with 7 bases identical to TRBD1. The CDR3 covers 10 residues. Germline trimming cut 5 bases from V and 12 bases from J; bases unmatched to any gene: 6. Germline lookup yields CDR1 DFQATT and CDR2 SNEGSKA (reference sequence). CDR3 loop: CSARTGGNTF. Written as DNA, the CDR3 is TGCAGTGCTCGGACAGGCGGAAACACCTTC.

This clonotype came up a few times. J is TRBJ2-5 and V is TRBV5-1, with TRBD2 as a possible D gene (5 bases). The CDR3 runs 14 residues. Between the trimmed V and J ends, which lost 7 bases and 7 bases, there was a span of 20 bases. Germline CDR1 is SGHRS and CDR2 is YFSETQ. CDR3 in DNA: TGCGCCAGCGGTAACCCAACTAGTACGGCGACCCAGTACTTC. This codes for CASGNPTSTATQYF.

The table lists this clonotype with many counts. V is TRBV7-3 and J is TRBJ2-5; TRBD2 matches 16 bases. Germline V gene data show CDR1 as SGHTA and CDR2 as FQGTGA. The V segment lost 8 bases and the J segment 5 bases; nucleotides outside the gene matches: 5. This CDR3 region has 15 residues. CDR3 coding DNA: TGTGCCAGCGGGACTAGCGGGAGGGCCTTGGAGACCCAGTACTTC. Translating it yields CASGTSGRALETQYF.

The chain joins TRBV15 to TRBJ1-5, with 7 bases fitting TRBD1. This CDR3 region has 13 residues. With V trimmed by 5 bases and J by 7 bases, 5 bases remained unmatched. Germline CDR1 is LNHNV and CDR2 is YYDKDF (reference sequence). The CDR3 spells CATSARGNQPQHF. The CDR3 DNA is TGTGCCACCAGCGCCAGGGGGAACCAGCCCCAGCATTTT.

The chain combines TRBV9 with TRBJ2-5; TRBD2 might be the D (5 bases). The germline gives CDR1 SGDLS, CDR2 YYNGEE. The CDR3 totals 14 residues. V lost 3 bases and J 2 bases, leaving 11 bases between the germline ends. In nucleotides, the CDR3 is TGTGCCAGCAGCGGATCCCGGGGTCAAGAGACCCAGTACTTC. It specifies CASSGSRGQETQYF.